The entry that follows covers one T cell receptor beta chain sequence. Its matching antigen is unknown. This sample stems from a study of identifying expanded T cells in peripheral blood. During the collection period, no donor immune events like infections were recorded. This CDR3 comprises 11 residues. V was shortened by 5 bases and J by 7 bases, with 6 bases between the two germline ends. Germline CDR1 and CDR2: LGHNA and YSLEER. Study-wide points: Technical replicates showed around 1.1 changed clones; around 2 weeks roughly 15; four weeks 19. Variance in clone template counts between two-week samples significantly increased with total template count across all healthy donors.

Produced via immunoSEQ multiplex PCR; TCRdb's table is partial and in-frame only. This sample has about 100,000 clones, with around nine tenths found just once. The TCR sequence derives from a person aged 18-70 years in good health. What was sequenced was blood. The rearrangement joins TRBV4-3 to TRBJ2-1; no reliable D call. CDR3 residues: CASSETNEQFF. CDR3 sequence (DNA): TGCGCCAGCAGCGAAACAAATGAGCAGTTCTTC.